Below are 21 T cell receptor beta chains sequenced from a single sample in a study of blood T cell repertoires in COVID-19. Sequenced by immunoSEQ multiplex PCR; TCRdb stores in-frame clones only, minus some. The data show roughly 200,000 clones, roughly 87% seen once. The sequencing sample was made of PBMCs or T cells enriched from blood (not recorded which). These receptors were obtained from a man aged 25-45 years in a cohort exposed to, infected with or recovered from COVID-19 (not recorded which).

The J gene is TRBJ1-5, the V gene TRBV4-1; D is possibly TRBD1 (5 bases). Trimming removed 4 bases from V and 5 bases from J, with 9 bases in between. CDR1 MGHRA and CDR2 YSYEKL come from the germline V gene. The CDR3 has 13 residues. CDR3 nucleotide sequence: TGCGCCAGCAGCCCGACAGATTATCAGCCCCAGCATTTT. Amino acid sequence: CASSPTDYQPQHF.

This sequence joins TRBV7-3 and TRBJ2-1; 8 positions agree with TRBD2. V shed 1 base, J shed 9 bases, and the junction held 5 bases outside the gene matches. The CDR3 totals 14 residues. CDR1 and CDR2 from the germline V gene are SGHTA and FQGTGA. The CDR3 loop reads CASSLNSGTSEQFF. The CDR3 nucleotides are TGTGCCAGCAGCTTAAATAGCGGGACCAGTGAGCAGTTCTTC.

For the CDR3, the DNA is TGTGCCAGCAGCCCCCATAGCGGCGGGGGCAATCAGCCCCAGCATTTT. This codes for CASSPHSGGGNQPQHF. The chain couples TRBV9 to TRBJ1-5; D unclear. Germline V gene lookup returns CDR1 SGDLS and CDR2 YYNGEE. This CDR3 has 16 residues. V lost 4 bases and J 2 bases, leaving 16 bases between the germline ends. Together with reference TRBV9 and TRBJ1-5, the CDR3 gives the full variable domain: DSGVTQTPKHLITATGQRVTLRCSPRSGDLSVYWYQQSLDQGLQFLIQYYNGEERAKGNILERFSAQQFPDLHSELNLSSLELGDSALYFCASSPHSGGGNQPQHFGDGTRLSIL.

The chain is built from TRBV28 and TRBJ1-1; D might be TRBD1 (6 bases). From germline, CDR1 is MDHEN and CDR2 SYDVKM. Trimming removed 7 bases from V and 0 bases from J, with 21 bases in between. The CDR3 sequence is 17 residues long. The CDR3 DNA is TGTGCCAGCAAGACGACAGGTCAGGGTGGCATGAACACTGAAGCTTTCTTT. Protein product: CASKTTGQGGMNTEAFF.

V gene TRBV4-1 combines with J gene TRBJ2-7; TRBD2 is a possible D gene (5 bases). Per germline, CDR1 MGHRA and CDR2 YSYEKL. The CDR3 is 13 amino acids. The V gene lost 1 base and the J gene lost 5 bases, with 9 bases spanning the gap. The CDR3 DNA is TGCGCCAGCAGCCAAGCATCGAGGGACGAGCAGTACTTC. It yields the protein CASSQASRDEQYF.

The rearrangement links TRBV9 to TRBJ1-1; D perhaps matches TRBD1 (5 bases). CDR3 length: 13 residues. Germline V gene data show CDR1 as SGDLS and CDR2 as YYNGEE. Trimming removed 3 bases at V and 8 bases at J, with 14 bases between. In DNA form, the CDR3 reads TGTGCCAGCAGCGAAATCGGGCCAGGGGAAGCTTTCTTT. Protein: CASSEIGPGEAFF.

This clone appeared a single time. CDR3 residues: CATSDRTGLGYGYTF. The DNA for the CDR3 is TGTGCCACCAGTGACCGGACAGGGTTGGGCTATGGCTACACCTTC. The chain combines TRBV24-1 with TRBJ1-2, with 8 bases matching TRBD1. The J segment lost 4 bases and the V segment lost 4 bases, leaving 7 bases of the junction unmatched. The germline V gene has CDR1 KGHDR and CDR2 SFDVKD. The length of the CDR3 is 15 residues.

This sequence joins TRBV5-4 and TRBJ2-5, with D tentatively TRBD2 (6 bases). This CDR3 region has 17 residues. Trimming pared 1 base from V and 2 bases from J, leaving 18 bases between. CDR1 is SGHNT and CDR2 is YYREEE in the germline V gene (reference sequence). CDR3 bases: TGTGCCAGCAGCTTGATGGGTAGCGGAGCTGATCAAGAGACCCAGTACTTC. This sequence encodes CASSLMGSGADQETQYF.

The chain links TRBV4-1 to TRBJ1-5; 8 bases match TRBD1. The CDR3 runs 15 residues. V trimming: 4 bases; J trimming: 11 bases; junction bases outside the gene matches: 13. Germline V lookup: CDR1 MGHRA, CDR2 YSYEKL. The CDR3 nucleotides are TGCGCCAGCAGCCTCCCGGGACAGGCGAAGAAGGCCCAGCATTTT. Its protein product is CASSLPGQAKKAQHF.

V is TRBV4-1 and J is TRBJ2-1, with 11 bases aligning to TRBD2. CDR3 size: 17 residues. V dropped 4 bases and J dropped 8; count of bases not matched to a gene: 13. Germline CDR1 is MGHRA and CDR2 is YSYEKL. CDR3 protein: CASSRTIIAGGPDEQFF. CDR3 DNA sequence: TGCGCCAGCAGCCGTACCATAATAGCGGGAGGGCCGGATGAGCAGTTCTTC.

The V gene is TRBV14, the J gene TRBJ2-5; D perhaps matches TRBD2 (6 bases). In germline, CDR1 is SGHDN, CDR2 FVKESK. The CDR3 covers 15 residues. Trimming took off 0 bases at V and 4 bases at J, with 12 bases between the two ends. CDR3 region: CASSQDLAGRETQYF. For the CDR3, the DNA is TGTGCCAGCAGCCAAGATTTGGCGGGGAGAGAGACCCAGTACTTC.

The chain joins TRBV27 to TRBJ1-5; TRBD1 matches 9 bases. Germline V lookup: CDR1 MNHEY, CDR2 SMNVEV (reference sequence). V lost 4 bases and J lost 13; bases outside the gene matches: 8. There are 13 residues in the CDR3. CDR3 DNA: TGTGCCAGCAGTTGGGGACAGGGAGGATCACAGCATTTT. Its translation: CASSWGQGGSQHF.

CDR3 in amino acids: CASSQSRTGVEGYQPQHF. Written as DNA, the CDR3 is TGCGCCAGCAGTCAATCGAGGACAGGGGTGGAAGGGTATCAGCCCCAGCATTTT. This chain joins TRBV23-1 and TRBJ1-5, with TRBD1 matching over 9 bases. TRBV23-1 is given ORF status, its function remaining uncertain. The CDR3 covers 18 residues. With V trimmed by 0 bases and J by 5 bases, 11 bases remained unmatched.

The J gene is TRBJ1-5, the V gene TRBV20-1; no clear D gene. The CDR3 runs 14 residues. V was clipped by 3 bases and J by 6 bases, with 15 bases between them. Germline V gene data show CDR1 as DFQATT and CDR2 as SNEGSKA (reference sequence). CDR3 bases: TGCAGTGCTAGTATCGGCACTCGGGGTCAGCCCCAGCATTTT. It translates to CSASIGTRGQPQHF.

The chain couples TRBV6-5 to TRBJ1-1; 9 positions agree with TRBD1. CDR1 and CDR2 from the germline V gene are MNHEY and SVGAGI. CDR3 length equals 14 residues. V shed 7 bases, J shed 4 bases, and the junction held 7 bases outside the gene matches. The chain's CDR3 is CASKRTGVVTEAFF. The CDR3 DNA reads TGTGCCAGCAAACGGACAGGGGTTGTCACTGAAGCTTTCTTT.

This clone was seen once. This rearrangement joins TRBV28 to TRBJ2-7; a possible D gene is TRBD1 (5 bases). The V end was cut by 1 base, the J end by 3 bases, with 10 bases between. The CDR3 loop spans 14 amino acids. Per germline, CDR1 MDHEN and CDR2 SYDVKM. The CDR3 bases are TGTGCCAGCAGTTTATCAGGGTTCAACTACGAGCAGTACTTC. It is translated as CASSLSGFNYEQYF. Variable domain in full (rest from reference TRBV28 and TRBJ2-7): DVKVTQSSRYLVKRTGEKVFLECVQDMDHENMFWYRQDPGLGLRLIYFSYDVKMKEKGDIPEGYSVSREKKERFSLILESASTNQTSMYLCASSLSGFNYEQYFGPGTRLTVT.

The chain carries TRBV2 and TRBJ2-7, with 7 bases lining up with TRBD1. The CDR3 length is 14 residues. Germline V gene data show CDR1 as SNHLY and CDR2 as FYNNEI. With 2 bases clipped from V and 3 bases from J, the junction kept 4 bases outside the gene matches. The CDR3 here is CASSENAGGYEQYF. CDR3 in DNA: TGTGCCAGCAGTGAAAACGCAGGGGGCTACGAGCAGTACTTC.

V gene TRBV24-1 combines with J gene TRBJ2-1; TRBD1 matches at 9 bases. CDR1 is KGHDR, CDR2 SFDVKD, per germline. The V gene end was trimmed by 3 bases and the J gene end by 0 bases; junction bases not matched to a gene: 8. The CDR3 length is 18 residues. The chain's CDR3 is CATSDETGTGISYNEQFF. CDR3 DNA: TGTGCCACCAGTGATGAGACGGGGACAGGGATCTCCTACAATGAGCAGTTCTTC.

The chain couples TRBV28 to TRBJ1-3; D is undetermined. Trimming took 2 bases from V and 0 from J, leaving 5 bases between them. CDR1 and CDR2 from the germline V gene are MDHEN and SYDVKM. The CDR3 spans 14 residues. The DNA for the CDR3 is TGTGCCAGCAGTTTAACTGTCTCTGGAAACACCATATATTTT. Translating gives CASSLTVSGNTIYF. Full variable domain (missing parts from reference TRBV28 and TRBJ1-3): DVKVTQSSRYLVKRTGEKVFLECVQDMDHENMFWYRQDPGLGLRLIYFSYDVKMKEKGDIPEGYSVSREKKERFSLILESASTNQTSMYLCASSLTVSGNTIYFGEGSWLTVV.

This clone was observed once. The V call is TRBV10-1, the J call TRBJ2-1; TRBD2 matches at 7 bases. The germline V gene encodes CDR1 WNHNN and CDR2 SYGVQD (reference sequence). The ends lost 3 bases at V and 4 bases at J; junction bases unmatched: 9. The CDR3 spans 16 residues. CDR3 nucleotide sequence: TGCGCCAGCAGTGATTGGGCGGGAGTGGGGTACAATGAGCAGTTCTTC. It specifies CASSDWAGVGYNEQFF.

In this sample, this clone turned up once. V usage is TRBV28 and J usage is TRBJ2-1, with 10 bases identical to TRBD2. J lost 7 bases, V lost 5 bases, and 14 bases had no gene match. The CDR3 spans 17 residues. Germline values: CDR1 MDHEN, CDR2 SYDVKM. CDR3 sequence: CASSTLLSGRARNEQFF. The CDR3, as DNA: TGTGCCAGCAGTACCCTTCTGAGCGGGAGGGCCCGGAATGAGCAGTTCTTC.